This T cell receptor beta chain came from a study of blood T cell repertoires in COVID-19. Sequencing used immunoSEQ multiplex PCR; TCRdb keeps in-frame clones, though not all of them. In the table there are about 180,000 clones, 85% of which are singletons. Seattle researchers signed up patients amid active infection and tracked them longitudinally. The CDR3 is 12 residues long. V lost 6 bases and J lost 5, with 10 bases in between. The V and J genes are TRBV12-3 or TRBV12-4 and TRBJ1-1, with D perhaps TRBD1 (6 bases). This receptor was obtained from a person between 65 and 80 years old with COVID-19, enrolled during active disease. The sample consisted of peripheral blood. The DNA for the CDR3 is TGTGCCAGCAGGCCGCAGGGGACTGAAGCTTTCTTT. The encoded protein is CASRPQGTEAFF.